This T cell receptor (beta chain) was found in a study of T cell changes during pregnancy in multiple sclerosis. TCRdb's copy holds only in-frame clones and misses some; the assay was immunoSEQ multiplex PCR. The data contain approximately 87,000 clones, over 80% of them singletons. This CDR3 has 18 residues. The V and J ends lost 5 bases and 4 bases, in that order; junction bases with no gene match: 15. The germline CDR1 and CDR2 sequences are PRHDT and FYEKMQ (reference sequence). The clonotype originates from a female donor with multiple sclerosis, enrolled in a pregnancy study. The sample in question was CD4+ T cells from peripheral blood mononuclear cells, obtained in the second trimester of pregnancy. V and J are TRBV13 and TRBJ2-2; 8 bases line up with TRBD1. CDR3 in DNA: TGTGCCAGCAGCCAGGGGGCAGGGGGTCGAAAGTCCACCGGGGAGCTGTTTTTT. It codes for CASSQGAGGRKSTGELFF.